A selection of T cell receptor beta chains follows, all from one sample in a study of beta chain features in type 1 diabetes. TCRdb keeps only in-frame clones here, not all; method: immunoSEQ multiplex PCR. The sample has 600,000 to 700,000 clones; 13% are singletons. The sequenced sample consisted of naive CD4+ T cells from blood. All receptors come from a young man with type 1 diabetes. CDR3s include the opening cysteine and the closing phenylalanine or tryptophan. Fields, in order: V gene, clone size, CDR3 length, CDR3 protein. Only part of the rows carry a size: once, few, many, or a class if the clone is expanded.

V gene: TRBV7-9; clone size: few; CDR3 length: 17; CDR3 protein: CASSLGSLAGSTGEQFF
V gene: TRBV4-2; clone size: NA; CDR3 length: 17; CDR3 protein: CASSQDNAGGFPDTQYF
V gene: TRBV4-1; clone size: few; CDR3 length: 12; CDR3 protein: CASSQEEGAQHF
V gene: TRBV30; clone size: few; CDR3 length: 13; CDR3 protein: CAWSIQANYGYTF
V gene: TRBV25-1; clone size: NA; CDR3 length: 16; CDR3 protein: CASSIQGARGNQPQHF
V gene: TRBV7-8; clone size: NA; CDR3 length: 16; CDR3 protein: CASSLENRVVGSPLHF
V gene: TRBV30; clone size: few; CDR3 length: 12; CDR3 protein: CAWSAYFHGYTF
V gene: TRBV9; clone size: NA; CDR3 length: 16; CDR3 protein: CASSVANSLSGNTIYF
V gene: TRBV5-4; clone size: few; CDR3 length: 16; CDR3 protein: CASSSPTGGGSYGYTF
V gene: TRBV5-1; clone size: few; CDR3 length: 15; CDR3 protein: CASSLVGGDTDTQYF
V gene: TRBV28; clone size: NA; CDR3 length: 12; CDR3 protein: CASSLGSYEQYF
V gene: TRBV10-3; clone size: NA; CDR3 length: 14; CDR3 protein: CAISAGQPNQPQHF
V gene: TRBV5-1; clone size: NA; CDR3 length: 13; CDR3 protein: CASSSGQNQPQHF
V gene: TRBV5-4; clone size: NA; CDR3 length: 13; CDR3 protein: CASSLKGNTEAFF
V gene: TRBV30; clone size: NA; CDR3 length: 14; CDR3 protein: CAWSGDPLYNEQFF
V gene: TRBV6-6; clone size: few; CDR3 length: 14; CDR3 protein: CASSYIGGLGEQYF
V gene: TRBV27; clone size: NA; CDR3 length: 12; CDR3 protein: CASSFPNSPLHF
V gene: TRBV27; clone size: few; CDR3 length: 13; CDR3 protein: CASSSPGQVEAFF
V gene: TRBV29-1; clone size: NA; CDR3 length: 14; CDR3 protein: CSVGRTMGLYGYTF
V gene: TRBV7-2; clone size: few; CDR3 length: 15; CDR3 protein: CASNEGSSGNQPQHF
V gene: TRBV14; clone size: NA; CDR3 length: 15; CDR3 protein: CASSQDFPPYEKLFF
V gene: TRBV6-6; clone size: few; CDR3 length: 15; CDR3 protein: CATVSGLESTDTQYF
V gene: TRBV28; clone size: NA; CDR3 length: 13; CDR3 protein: CASRPPGGTSYTF
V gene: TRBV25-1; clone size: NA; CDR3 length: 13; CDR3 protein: CASSEWRGYGYTF
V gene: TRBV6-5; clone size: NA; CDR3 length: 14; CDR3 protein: CASSIQGMNTEAFF
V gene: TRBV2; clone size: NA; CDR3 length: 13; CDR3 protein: CASRGDRYNEQFF
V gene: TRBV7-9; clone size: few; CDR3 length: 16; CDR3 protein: CASSSGTDGTNEKLFF
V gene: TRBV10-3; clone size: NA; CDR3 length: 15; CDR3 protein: CAIRAGDSNSYEQYF
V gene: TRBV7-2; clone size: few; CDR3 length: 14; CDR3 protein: CASSRPGLAVEQFF
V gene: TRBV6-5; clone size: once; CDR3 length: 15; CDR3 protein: CASSYSRWQGNEQFF
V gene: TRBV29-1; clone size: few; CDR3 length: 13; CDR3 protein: CSVTGRMNTEAFF
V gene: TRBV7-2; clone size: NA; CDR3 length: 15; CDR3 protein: CASSDLGRINSPLHF
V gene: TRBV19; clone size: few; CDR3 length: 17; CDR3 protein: CASSTDRVTGQVQPQHF
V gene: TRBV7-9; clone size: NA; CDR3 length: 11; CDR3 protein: CAGQENTEAFF
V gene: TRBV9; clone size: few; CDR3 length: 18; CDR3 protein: CASSPPVSRGGITGELFF
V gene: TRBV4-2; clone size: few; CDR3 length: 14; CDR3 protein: CASSTGQPPRGQFF
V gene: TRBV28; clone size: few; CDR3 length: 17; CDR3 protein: CASGGASGPSSYNEQFF
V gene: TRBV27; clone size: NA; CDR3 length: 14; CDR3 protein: CASSLEDRGYGYTF
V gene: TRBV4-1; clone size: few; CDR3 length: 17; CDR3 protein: CASSQEGGRRKSYEQYF
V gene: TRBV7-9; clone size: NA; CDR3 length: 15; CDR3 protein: CASSPKPPHGTGYTF
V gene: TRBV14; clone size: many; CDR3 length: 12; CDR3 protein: CASSQDSSEQFF
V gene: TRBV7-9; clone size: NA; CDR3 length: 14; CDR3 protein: CASSLRGADTEAFF
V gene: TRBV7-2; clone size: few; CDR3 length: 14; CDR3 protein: CASSLGTGTYEQYF
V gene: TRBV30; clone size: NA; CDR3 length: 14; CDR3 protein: CAWTVGTLNQPQHF
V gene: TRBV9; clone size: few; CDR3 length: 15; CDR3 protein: CASSEGSAPTDTQYF
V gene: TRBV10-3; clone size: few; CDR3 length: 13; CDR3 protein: CAISVEPNQPQHF
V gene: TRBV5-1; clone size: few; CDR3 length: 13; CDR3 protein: CASSLQQLGGYTF
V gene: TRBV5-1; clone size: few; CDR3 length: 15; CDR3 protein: CASSVEAGSSHEQYF
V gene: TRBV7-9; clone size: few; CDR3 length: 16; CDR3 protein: CASSLAGPTLLDEQFF
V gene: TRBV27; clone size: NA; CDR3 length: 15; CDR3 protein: CASSPRTSGGATQYF
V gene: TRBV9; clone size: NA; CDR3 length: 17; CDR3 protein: CASSVDQAGTSGDTQYF
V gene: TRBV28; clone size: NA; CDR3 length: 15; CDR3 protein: CASSFGTLTNYGYTF
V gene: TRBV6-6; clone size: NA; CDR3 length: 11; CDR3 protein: CASSYQAEAFF
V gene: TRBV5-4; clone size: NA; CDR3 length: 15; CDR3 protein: CASSRQTGTRETQYF
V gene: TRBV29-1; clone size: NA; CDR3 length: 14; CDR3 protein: CSVEAVRADNEQFF
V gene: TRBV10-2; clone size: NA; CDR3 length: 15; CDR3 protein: CAVLIRASPDDGYTF
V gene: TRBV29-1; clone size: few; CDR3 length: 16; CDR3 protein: CSLAGAGVVGTDTQYF
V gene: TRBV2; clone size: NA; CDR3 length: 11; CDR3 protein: CASGPLYEQYF
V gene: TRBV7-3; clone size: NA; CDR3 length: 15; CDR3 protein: CASGPGQGYTGELFF